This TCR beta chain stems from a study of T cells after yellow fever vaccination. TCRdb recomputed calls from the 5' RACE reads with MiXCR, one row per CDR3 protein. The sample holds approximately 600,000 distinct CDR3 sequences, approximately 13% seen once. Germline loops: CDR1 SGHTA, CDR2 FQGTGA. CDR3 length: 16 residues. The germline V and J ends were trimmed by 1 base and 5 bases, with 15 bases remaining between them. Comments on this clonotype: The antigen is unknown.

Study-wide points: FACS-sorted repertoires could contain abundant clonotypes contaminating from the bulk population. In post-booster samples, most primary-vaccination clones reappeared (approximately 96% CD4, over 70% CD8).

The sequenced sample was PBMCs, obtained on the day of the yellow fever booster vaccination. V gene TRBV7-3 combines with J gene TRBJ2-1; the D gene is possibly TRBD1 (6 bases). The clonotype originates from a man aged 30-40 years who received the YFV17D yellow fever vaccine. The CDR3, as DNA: TGTGCCAGCAGCTTAAGGGGGCTGGCTATGGACAATGAGCAGTTCTTC. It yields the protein CASSLRGLAMDNEQFF. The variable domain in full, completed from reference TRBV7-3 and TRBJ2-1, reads GAGVSQTPSNKVTEKGKYVELRCDPISGHTALYWYRQSLGQGPEFLIYFQGTGAADDSGLPNDRFFAVRPEGSVSTLKIQRTERGDSAVYLCASSLRGLAMDNEQFFGPGTRLTVL.